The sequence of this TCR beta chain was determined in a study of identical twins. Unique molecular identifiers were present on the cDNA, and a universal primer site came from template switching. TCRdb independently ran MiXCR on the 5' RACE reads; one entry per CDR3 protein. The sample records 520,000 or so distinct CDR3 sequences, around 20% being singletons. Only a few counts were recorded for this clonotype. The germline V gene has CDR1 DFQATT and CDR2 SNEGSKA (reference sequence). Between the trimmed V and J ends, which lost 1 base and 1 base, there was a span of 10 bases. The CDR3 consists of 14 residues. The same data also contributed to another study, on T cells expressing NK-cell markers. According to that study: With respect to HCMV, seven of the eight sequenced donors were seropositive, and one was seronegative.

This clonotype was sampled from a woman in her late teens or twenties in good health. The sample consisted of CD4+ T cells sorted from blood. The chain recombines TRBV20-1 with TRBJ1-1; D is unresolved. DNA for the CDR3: TGCAGTGCTAGAGCCTTGGATGCGAACACTGAAGCTTTCTTT. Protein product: CSARALDANTEAFF.